This is a list of T cell receptor beta chains from one sample in a study of blood T cell repertoires in COVID-19. Data came from immunoSEQ multiplex PCR; TCRdb stores just in-frame clones and leaves some out. This sample has fewer than 150,000 clones, with 85% to 90% found just once. Sequencing was done on a sample of peripheral blood. The source of these receptors is a human donor in a cohort sampled during active COVID-19. Each CDR3 is given with its conserved first and last residue. The order of the fields is CDR3 DNA, CDR3 protein, clone size, J gene, V gene, D gene. A D gene is named only where the DNA matches it firmly. Expanded clones get a size class; other rows say once, few or many, or leave the size out.

CDR3nt: TGTGCCAGTAGTATATCGGGTCGATGGCGGAGCGACTACGAGCAGTACTTC; CDR3aa: CASSISGRWRSDYEQYF; abundance: -; j_gene: TRBJ2-7; v_gene: TRBV19; d_gene: -
CDR3nt: TGTGCCAGCAGTGAAAATAGGGGACTAGCCGGGACAGATACGCAGTATTTT; CDR3aa: CASSENRGLAGTDTQYF; abundance: once; j_gene: TRBJ2-3; v_gene: TRBV6-1; d_gene: TRBD2
CDR3nt: TGTGCCAGCAGCTTAAGGCTAGCGGGGGGCGCAGATACGCAGTATTTT; CDR3aa: CASSLRLAGGADTQYF; abundance: few; j_gene: TRBJ2-3; v_gene: TRBV7-2; d_gene: TRBD2
CDR3nt: TGTGCCAGCAGCCAGGATACAGGTCCCTGGCTTGAAGCTTTCTTT; CDR3aa: CASSQDTGPWLEAFF; abundance: -; j_gene: TRBJ1-1; v_gene: TRBV14; d_gene: -
CDR3nt: TGTGCCAGCAGCTTGGGGGGACAGGGAGGCACTAATGAAAAACTGTTTTTT; CDR3aa: CASSLGGQGGTNEKLFF; abundance: -; j_gene: TRBJ1-4; v_gene: TRBV5-4; d_gene: TRBD1
CDR3nt: TGCGCCAGGGCCCAGGGGGATCCAGAGACCCAGTACTTC; CDR3aa: CARAQGDPETQYF; abundance: -; j_gene: TRBJ2-5; v_gene: TRBV5-1; d_gene: TRBD1
CDR3nt: TGTGCCAGCGGCACTGAAGCTTTCTTT; CDR3aa: CASGTEAFF; abundance: -; j_gene: TRBJ1-1; v_gene: TRBV19; d_gene: -
CDR3nt: TGCGCCAGCAGCTTGGCCGGGTTCGGAGCTGGAAACACCATATATTTT; CDR3aa: CASSLAGFGAGNTIYF; abundance: -; j_gene: TRBJ1-3; v_gene: TRBV5-1; d_gene: -
CDR3nt: TGTGCCTGGAGTGACCGGGGGGCGTATACAGATACGCAGTATTTT; CDR3aa: CAWSDRGAYTDTQYF; abundance: many; j_gene: TRBJ2-3; v_gene: TRBV30; d_gene: -
CDR3nt: TGCGCCAGCAGCCAAGAGGACAGGGTGGTCAATGAGCAGTTCTTC; CDR3aa: CASSQEDRVVNEQFF; abundance: once; j_gene: TRBJ2-1; v_gene: TRBV4-3; d_gene: TRBD1
CDR3nt: TGTGCCAGCAGCTTAGGTACGGGACAGGGGGCTTCCGGAAACACCATATATTTT; CDR3aa: CASSLGTGQGASGNTIYF; abundance: -; j_gene: TRBJ1-3; v_gene: TRBV7-9; d_gene: TRBD1
CDR3nt: TGCGCCAGCAGTGGGTCGGGTCTAAACACTGAAGCTTTCTTT; CDR3aa: CASSGSGLNTEAFF; abundance: -; j_gene: TRBJ1-1; v_gene: TRBV5-1; d_gene: -
CDR3nt: TGTGCCAGCAGCTTAGAGGGTGTCAGGGCCAGTAGCACAGATACGCAGTATTTT; CDR3aa: CASSLEGVRASSTDTQYF; abundance: -; j_gene: TRBJ2-3; v_gene: TRBV7-2; d_gene: -
CDR3nt: TGTGCCAGTAGTCCCTTGGGACAGGGGGCTTCTGAAGCTTTCTTT; CDR3aa: CASSPLGQGASEAFF; abundance: -; j_gene: TRBJ1-1; v_gene: TRBV19; d_gene: TRBD1
CDR3nt: TGTGCCACCAGCAGCGGGTGGGAGCAGCCCCAGCATTTT; CDR3aa: CATSSGWEQPQHF; abundance: -; j_gene: TRBJ1-5; v_gene: TRBV15; d_gene: -
CDR3nt: TGTGCCAGTAGACCATTTTGGGGACAGGGGGAGGAGACCCAGTACTTC; CDR3aa: CASRPFWGQGEETQYF; abundance: -; j_gene: TRBJ2-5; v_gene: TRBV19; d_gene: TRBD1
CDR3nt: TGTGCCAGCAGCTTGGAGGATTCACCCCTCCACTTT; CDR3aa: CASSLEDSPLHF; abundance: -; j_gene: TRBJ1-6; v_gene: TRBV13; d_gene: -
CDR3nt: TGTGCCAGCAGTTCACAGGGGGTCTGGGATGGCTACACCTTC; CDR3aa: CASSSQGVWDGYTF; abundance: -; j_gene: TRBJ1-2; v_gene: TRBV6-5; d_gene: TRBD1
CDR3nt: TGTGCCAGCAGCTTGTTGGGGACAGGCTCTGGAAACACCATATATTTT; CDR3aa: CASSLLGTGSGNTIYF; abundance: -; j_gene: TRBJ1-3; v_gene: TRBV5-4; d_gene: TRBD1
CDR3nt: TGTGCCAGCAGCCGGTTGACAGGGGGTAGGCGGAACTATGGCTACACCTTC; CDR3aa: CASSRLTGGRRNYGYTF; abundance: -; j_gene: TRBJ1-2; v_gene: TRBV11-2; d_gene: TRBD1
CDR3nt: TGTGCCAGCAGCCAAGGGCGGATGATCTATGGCTACACCTTC; CDR3aa: CASSQGRMIYGYTF; abundance: -; j_gene: TRBJ1-2; v_gene: TRBV3-1/TRBV3-2; d_gene: -
CDR3nt: TGTGCCAGCAGCTTGGGGACAGCACCGAATGAAAAACTGTTTTTT; CDR3aa: CASSLGTAPNEKLFF; abundance: -; j_gene: TRBJ1-4; v_gene: TRBV5-4; d_gene: -
CDR3nt: TGTGCCAGCAGTTACGTTGGGGGGGCGAATGAGCAGTTCTTC; CDR3aa: CASSYVGGANEQFF; abundance: -; j_gene: TRBJ2-1; v_gene: TRBV6-2/TRBV6-3; d_gene: -
CDR3nt: TGCAGTGCTAGCCAGGCAGATACGCAGTATTTT; CDR3aa: CSASQADTQYF; abundance: few; j_gene: TRBJ2-3; v_gene: TRBV20-1; d_gene: -
CDR3nt: TGCGCCAGCAGCTTAAGCGGAGCAGGTTCCTACAATGAGCAGTTCTTC; CDR3aa: CASSLSGAGSYNEQFF; abundance: -; j_gene: TRBJ2-1; v_gene: TRBV5-1; d_gene: -
CDR3nt: TGTGCCAGCAGCCAGCCCATGGATCCGTTCGGCGGCGATGGCTACACCTTC; CDR3aa: CASSQPMDPFGGDGYTF; abundance: -; j_gene: TRBJ1-2; v_gene: TRBV3-1/TRBV3-2; d_gene: -